This T cell receptor beta chain emerged from a study of shared clonotypes between healthy human individuals. Regarding the study as a whole: Larger estimated richness was generally seen in naive subsets than in memory subsets.

From germline, CDR1 is SGHRS and CDR2 YFSETQ. J lost 3 bases, V lost 4 bases, and 6 bases had no gene match. This CDR3 contains 16 residues. TCRdb's copy holds only in-frame clones and misses some; the assay was immunoSEQ multiplex PCR. The data contain about 2.5 million clones, 85% to 95% of them seen just once; the ten biggest clones take up around 0.4%. With regard to this clone: The antigen remains unidentified.

The receptor comes from a man aged 18 to 30 in good health. Some clones in this sample may be carry-over from other donors' samples. The chain couples TRBV5-1 to TRBJ2-1, with 11 bases fitting TRBD2. The specimen sequenced was naive CD4+ T cells from PBMCs. Subset indicated: CD45RA+ positively selected. The CDR3 DNA follows: TGCGCCAGCAGCATCTTCACTAGCGGGAGCTACAATGAGCAGTTCTTC. It encodes CASSIFTSGSYNEQFF.